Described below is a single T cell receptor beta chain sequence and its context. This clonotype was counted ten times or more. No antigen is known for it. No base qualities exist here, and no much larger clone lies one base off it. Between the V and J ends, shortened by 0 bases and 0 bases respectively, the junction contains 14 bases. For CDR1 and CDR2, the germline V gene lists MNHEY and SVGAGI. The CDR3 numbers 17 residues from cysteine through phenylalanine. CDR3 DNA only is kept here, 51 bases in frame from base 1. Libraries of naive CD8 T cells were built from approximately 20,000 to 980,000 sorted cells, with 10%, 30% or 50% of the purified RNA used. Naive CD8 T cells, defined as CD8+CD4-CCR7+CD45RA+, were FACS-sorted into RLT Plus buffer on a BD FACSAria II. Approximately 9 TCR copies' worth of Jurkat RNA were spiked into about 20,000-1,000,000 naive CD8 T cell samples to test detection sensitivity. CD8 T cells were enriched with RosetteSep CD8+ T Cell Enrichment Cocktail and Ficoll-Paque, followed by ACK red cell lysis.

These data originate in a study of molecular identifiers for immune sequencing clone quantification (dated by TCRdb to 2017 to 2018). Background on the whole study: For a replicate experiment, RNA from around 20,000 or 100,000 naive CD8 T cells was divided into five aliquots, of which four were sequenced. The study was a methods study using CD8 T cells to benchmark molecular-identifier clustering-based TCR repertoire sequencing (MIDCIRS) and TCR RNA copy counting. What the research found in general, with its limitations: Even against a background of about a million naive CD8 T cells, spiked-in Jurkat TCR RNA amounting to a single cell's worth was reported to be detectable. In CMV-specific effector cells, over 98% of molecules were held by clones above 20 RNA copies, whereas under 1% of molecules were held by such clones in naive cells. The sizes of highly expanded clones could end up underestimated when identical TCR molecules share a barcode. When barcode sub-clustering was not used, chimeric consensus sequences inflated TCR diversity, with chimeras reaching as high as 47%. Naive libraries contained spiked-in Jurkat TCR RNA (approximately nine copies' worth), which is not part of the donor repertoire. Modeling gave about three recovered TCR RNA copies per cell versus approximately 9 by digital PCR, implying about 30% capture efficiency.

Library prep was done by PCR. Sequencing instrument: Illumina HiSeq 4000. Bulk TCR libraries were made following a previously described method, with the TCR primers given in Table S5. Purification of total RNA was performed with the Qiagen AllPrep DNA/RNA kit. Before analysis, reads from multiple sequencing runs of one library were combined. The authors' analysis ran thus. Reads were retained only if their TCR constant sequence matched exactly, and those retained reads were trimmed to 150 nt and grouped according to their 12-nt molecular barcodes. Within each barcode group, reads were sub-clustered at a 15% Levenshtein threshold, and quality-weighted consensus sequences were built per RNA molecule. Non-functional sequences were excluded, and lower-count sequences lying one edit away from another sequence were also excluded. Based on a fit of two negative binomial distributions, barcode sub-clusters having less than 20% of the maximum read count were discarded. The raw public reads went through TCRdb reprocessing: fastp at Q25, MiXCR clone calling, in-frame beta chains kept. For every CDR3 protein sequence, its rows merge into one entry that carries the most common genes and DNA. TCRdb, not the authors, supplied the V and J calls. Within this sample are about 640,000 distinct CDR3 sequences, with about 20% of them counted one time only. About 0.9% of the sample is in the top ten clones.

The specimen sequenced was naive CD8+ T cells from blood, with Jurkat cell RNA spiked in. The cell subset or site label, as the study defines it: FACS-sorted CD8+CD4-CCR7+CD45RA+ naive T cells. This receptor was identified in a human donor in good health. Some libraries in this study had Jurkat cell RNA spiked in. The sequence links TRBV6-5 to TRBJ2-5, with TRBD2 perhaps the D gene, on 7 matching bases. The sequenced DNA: TGTGCCAGCAGTTACTCGAGGGGGGGCCCGTACCAAGAGACCCAGTACTTC. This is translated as CASSYSRGGPYQETQYF.